This T cell receptor (beta chain) was sequenced in a study of regulatory T cells in long-lasting Graves disease. There are 14 residues in the CDR3. Germline V lookup: CDR1 SGHRS, CDR2 YFSETQ. This clonotype was counted many times. An end of the junction does not agree with germline; a read error may underlie this. As for time point: persistent/refractory GD, antithyroid drugs over 5 years with positive TRAb. Extracted RNA from PBMCs served as the source of the TCR library. Patients of an endocrinology department in Xi'an, China, were included. Investigators prepared the TCR beta libraries by applying iRepertoire HTBI primers and Arm-PCR of CDR3 regions. TCRdb reanalysed the multiplex PCR reads using MiXCR and keeps one entry per CDR3 protein. The table includes about 460,000 distinct CDR3 sequences, around a fifth detected once.

This rearrangement joins TRBV5-1 to TRBJ1-1; D not certain. Sequenced material: peripheral blood mononuclear cells (PBMCs), taken when the disease was refractory, from a patient treated with antithyroid drugs. The origin of this receptor is a female donor with Graves disease. The CDR3 nucleotides are TGTGCCAGCAGTCTAGGCCCGTCAAACACTGAAGCTTTCTTT. It translates to CASSLGPSNTEAFF.